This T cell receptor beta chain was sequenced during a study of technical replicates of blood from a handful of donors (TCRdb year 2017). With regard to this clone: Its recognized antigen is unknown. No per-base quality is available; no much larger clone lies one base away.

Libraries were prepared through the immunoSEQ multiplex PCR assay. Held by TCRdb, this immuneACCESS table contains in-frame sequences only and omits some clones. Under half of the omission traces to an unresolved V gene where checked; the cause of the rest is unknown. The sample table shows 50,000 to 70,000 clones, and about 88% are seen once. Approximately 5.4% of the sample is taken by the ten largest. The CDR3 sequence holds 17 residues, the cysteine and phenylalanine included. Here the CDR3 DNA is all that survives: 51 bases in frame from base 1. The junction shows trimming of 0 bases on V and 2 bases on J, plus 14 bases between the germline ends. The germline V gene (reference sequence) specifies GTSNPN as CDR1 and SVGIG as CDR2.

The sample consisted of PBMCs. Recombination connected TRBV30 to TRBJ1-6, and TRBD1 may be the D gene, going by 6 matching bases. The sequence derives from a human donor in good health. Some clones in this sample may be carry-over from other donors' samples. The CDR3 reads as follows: CAWSVRLGGPYNSPLHF. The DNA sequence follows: TGTGCCTGGAGTGTACGATTAGGGGGACCCTATAATTCACCCCTCCACTTT.